The clone carrying this T cell receptor (beta chain) occurred a few times. Its antigen is as yet unknown. The data were taken from a study of early T cells in non-severe SARS-CoV-2 infection. Across the study: The sequenced material was bulk RNA from unsorted whole blood, and its chains were unpaired.

The study's findings and limits: Matches to VDJdb favored anti-spike CD8 responses and missed private and CD4 specificities.

CDR3 length equals 13 residues. Looked up from germline, CDR1 is DFQATT and CDR2 is SNEGSKA (reference sequence). V was pared by 3 bases and J by 0 bases, with 6 bases between. Researchers tagged individual cDNA molecules with unique molecular identifiers. TCRdb reanalysed the 5' RACE reads using MiXCR and keeps one entry per CDR3 protein. This table holds approximately 49,000 distinct CDR3 sequences, approximately 12% found once. The V call is TRBV20-1, the J call TRBJ1-3, with D unclear. This sequence originates from an adult who was a healthcare worker with PCR-confirmed SARS-CoV-2 infection or an uninfected control (not recorded which). Sample: whole blood. The CDR3 loop is CSASGASGNTIYF. The CDR3 DNA reads as TGCAGTGCTAGTGGTGCCTCTGGAAACACCATATATTTT.